What follows describes a single T cell receptor (beta chain). Its antigen remains unknown. The sample belongs to a study of OX40 agonist ivuxolimab in advanced cancers. Study details: A diagnosis of hepatocellular carcinoma, melanoma, renal cell or head and neck cancer was present in dose-escalation patients. Study-wide results and caveats: There was clonal expansion of CD4+ and CD8+ blood T cells by week 6 at 0.1 to 3.0 mg/kg. Relative to CD4+, CD8+ T cells held more expanded clones on average.

Libraries were prepared by immunoSEQ multiplex PCR; TCRdb keeps only in-frame clonotypes and omits some of them. Of around 100,000 clones in the sample, approximately 94% were seen once. The CDR3 runs to 12 residues. The V gene end was trimmed by 8 bases and the J gene end by 6 bases; junction bases not matched to a gene: 3. The germline gives CDR1 SNHLY, CDR2 FYNNEI. Excluded were patients having autoimmune disease history or systemic immunosuppression. This clonotype was sampled from an adult with an advanced solid tumor such as melanoma, head and neck, liver or kidney cancer. The starting material was CD4+ or CD8+ T cells sorted from blood, obtained in a trial of the OX40 agonist ivuxolimab. This rearrangement joins TRBV2 to TRBJ2-1, with 8 bases fitting TRBD1. For the CDR3, the DNA is TGTGCCAGCGGGACAGGTATCAATGAGCAGTTCTTC. Protein: CASGTGINEQFF.